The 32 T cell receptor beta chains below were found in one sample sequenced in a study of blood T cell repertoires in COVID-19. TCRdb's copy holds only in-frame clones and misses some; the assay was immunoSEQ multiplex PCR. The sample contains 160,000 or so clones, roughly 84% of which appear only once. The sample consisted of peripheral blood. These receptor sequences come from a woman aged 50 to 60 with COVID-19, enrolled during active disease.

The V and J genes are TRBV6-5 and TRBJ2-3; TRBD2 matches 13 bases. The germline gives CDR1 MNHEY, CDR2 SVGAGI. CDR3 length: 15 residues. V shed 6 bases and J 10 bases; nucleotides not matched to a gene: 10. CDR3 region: CASSGNRLAGGPQYF. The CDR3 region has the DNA TGTGCCAGCAGCGGAAACCGACTAGCGGGGGGACCGCAGTATTTT.

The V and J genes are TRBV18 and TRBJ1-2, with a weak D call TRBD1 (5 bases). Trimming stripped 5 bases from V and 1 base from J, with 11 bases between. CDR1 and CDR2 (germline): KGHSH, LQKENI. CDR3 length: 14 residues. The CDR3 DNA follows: TGTGCCAGCTCAGGGGCGGAGGGTAACTATGGCTACACCTTC. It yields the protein CASSGAEGNYGYTF.

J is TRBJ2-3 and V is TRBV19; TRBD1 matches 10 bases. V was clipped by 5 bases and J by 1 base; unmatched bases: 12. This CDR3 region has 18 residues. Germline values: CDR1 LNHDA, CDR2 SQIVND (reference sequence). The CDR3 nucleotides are TGTGCCAGTAGTGCGCCGGGACAGGGGATGGGGGGCACAGATACGCAGTATTTT. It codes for CASSAPGQGMGGTDTQYF.

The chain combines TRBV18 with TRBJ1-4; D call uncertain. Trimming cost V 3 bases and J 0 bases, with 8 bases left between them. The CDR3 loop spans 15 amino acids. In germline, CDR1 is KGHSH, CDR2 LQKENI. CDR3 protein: CASSPLDATNEKLFF. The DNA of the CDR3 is TGTGCCAGCTCACCGCTAGACGCAACTAATGAAAAACTGTTTTTT.

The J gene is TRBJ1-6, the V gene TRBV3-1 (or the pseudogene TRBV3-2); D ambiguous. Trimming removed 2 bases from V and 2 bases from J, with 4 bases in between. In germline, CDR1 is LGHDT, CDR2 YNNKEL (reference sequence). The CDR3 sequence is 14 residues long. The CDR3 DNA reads TGTGCCAGCAGCCAAACAGCCTATAATTCACCCCTCCACTTT. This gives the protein CASSQTAYNSPLHF.

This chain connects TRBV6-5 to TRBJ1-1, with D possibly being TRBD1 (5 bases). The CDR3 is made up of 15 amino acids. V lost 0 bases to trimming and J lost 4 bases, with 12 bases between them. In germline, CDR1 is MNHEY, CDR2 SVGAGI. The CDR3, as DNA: TGTGCCAGCAGTTACTCTCCAGGCGGGGGCACTGAAGCTTTCTTT. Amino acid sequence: CASSYSPGGGTEAFF.

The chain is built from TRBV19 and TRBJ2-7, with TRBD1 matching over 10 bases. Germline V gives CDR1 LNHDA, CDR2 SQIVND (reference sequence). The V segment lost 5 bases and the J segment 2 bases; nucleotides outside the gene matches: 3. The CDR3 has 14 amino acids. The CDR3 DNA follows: TGTGCCAGTAGTCGGACAGGGGGTACCTACGAGCAGTACTTC. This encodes CASSRTGGTYEQYF.

The CDR3 sequence: CASSPRSSYNEQFF. In nucleotides, the CDR3 is TGTGCCAGCAGTCCCCGGAGCTCCTACAATGAGCAGTTCTTC. This chain connects TRBV6-6 to TRBJ2-1; the D is unclear. Germline V gene data show CDR1 as MNHNY and CDR2 as SVGAGI (reference sequence). The CDR3 spans 14 residues. Deletions cut 5 bases from V and 0 bases from J, with 8 bases between.

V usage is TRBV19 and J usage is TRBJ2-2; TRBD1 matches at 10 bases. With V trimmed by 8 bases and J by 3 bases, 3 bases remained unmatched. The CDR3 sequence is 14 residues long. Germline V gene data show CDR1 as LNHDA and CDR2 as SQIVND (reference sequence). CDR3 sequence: CASGGQGYTGELFF. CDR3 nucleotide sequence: TGTGCCAGTGGGGGACAGGGGTACACCGGGGAGCTGTTTTTT.

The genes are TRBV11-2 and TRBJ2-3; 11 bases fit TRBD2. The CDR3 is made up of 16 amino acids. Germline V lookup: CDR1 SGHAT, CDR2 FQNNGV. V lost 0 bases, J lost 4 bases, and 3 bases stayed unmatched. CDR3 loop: CASSLELAGGPDTQYF. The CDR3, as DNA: TGTGCCAGCAGCTTAGAGTTAGCGGGGGGGCCAGATACGCAGTATTTT.

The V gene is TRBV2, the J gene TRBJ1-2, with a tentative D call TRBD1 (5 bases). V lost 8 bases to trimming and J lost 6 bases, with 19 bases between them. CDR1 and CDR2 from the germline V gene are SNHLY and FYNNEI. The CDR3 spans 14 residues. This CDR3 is CASPRAGELHGYTF. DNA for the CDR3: TGTGCCAGCCCGAGGGCGGGGGAGCTACATGGCTACACCTTC.

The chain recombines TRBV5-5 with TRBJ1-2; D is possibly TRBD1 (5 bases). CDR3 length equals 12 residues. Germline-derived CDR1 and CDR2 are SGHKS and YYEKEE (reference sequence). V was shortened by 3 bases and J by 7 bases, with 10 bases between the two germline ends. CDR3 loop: CASSSGVAGYTF. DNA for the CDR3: TGTGCCAGCAGCTCGGGGGTGGCTGGCTACACCTTC.

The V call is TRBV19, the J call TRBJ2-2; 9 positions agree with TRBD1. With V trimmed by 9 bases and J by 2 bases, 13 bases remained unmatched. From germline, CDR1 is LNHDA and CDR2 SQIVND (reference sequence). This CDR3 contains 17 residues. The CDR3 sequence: CASGGYTGGRNTGELFF. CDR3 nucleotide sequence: TGTGCCAGCGGTGGGTATACAGGGGGCCGCAACACCGGGGAGCTGTTTTTT.

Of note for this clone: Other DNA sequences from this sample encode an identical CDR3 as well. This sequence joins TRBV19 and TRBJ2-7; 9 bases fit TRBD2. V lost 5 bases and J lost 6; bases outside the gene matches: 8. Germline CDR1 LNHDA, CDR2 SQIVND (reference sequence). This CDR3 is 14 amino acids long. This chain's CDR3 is CASSPRGGLREQYF. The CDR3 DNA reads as TGTGCCAGTAGTCCGCGGGGGGGCCTCCGCGAGCAGTACTTC.

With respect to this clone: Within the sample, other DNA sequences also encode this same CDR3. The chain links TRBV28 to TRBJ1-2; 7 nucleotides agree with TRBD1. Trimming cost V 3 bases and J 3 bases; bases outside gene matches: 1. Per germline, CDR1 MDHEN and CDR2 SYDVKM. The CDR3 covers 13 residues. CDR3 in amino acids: CASSLGTDYGYTF. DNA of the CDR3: TGTGCCAGCAGTTTGGGGACAGACTATGGCTACACCTTC.

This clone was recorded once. CDR3 DNA: TGTGCCAGCAGCCAAGCCGCGGGGACAGCAGAAGAGACCCAGTACTTC. Translation: CASSQAAGTAEETQYF. V gene TRBV3-1 (or the pseudogene TRBV3-2) combines with J gene TRBJ2-5, with a possible D match to TRBD1 (7 bases). The ends were cut back, 1 base at V and 3 bases at J, with 15 bases in the middle. Germline CDR1 and CDR2: LGHDT and YNNKEL (reference sequence). This CDR3 has 16 amino acids.

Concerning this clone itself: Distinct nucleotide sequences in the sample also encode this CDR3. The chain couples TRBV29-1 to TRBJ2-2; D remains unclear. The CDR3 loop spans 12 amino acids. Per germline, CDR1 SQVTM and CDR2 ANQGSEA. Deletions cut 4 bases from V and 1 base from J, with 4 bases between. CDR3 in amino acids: CSVAGNTGELFF. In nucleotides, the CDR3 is TGCAGCGTTGCAGGGAACACCGGGGAGCTGTTTTTT.

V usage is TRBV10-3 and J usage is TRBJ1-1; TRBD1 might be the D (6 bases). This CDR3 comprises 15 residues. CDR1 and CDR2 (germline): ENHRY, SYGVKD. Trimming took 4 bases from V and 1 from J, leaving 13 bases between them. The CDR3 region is CAISAGQSENTEAFF. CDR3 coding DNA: TGTGCCATCAGTGCCGGACAGAGTGAGAACACTGAAGCTTTCTTT.

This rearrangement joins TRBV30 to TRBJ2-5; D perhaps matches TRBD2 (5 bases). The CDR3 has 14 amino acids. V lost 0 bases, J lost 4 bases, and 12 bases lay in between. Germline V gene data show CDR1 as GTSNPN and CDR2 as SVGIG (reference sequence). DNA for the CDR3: TGTGCCTGGAGTGTGGGCGGGTTGCGAGAGACCCAGTACTTC. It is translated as CAWSVGGLRETQYF.

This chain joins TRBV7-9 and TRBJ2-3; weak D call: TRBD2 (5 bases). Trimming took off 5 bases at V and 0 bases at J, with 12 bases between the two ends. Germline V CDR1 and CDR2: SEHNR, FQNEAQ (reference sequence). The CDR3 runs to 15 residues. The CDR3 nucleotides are TGTGCCAGCAGCCCGCATGAGCGGAGCACAGATACGCAGTATTTT. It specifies CASSPHERSTDTQYF. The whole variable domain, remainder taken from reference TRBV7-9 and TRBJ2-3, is DTGVSQNPRHKITKRGQNVTFRCDPISEHNRLYWYRQTLGQGPEFLTYFQNEAQLEKSRLLSDRFSAERPKGSFSTLEIQRTEQGDSAMYLCASSPHERSTDTQYFGPGTRLTVL.

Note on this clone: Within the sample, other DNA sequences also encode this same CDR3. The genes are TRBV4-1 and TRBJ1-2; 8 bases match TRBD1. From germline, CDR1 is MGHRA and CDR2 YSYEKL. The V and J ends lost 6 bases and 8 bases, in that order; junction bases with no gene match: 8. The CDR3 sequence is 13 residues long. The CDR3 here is CASSQTGVGGYTF. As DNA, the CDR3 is TGCGCCAGCAGTCAGACAGGGGTGGGAGGCTACACCTTC.

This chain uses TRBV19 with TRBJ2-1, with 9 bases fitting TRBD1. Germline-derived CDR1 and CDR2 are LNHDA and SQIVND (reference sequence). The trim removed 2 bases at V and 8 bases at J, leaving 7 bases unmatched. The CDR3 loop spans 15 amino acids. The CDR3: CASSITGQGFDEQFF. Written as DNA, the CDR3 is TGTGCCAGTAGTATAACGGGACAGGGATTCGATGAGCAGTTCTTC.

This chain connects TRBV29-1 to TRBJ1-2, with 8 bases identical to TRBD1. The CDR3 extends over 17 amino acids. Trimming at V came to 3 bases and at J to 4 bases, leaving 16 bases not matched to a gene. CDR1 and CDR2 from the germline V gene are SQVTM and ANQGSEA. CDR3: CSVEGQAFSRAAYGYTF. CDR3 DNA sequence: TGCAGCGTTGAGGGACAGGCCTTCTCTCGTGCGGCCTATGGCTACACCTTC. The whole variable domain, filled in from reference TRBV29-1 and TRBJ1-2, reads SAVISQKPSRDICQRGTSLTIQCQVDSQVTMMFWYRQQPGQSLTLIATANQGSEATYESGFVIDKFPISRPNLTFSTLTVSNMSPEDSSIYLCSVEGQAFSRAAYGYTFGSGTRLTVV.

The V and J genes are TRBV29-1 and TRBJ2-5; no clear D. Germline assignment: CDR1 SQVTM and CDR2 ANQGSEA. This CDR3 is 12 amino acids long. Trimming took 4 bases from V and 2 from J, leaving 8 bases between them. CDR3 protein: CSVAGSQETQYF. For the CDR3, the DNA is TGCAGCGTTGCAGGCAGTCAAGAGACCCAGTACTTC.

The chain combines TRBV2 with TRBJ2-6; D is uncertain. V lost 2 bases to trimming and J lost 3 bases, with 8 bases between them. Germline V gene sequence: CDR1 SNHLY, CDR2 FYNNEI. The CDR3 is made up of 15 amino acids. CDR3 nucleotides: TGTGCCAGCAGTGAACTGGGCTTTGGGGCCAACGTCCTGACTTTC. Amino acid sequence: CASSELGFGANVLTF. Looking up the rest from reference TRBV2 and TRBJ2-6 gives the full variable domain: EPEVTQTPSHQVTQMGQEVILRCVPISNHLYFYWYRQILGQKVEFLVSFYNNEISEKSEIFDDQFSVERPDGSNFTLKIRSTKLEDSAMYFCASSELGFGANVLTFGAGSRLTVL.

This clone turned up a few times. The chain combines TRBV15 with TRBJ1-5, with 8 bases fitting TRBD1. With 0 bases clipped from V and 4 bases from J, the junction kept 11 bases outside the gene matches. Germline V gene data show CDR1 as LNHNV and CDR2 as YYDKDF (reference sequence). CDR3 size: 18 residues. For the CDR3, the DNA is TGTGCCACCAGCAGAGACAGTGGGACAGGCGTTGGTAATCAGCCCCAGCATTTT. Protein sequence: CATSRDSGTGVGNQPQHF.

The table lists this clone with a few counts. The CDR3 sequence is CASSLGPRVNTEAFF. The CDR3 DNA follows: TGTGCCAGCAGTTTAGGCCCGCGGGTGAACACTGAAGCTTTCTTT. This rearrangement joins TRBV28 to TRBJ1-1; D ambiguous. V gave up 2 bases and J gave up 0 bases, with 10 bases separating them. Germline CDR1 and CDR2: MDHEN and SYDVKM. This CDR3 comprises 15 residues.

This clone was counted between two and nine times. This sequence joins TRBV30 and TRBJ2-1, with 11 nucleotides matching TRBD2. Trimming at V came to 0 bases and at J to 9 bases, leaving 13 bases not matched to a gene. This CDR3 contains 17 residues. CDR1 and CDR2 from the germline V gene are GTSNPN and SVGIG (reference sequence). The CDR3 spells CAWSVRGTSGGRGEQFF. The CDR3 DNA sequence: TGTGCCTGGAGTGTACGGGGAACTAGCGGGGGACGGGGTGAGCAGTTCTTC.

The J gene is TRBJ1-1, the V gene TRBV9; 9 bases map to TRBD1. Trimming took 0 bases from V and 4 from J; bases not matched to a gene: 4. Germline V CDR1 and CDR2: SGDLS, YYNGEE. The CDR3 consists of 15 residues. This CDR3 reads CASSVATGQGTEAFF. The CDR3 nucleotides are TGTGCCAGCAGCGTAGCTACGGGACAGGGCACTGAAGCTTTCTTT.

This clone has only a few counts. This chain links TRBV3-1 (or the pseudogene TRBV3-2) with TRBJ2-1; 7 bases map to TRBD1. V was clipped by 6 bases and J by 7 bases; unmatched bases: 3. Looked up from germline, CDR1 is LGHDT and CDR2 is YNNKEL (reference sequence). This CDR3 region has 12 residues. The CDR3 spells CASRRTGNEQFF. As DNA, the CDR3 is TGTGCCAGCAGACGGACAGGTAATGAGCAGTTCTTC.

The CDR3 region is CASSTGNSPLHF. The CDR3 DNA sequence: TGTGCCAGCAGTACAGGGAATTCACCCCTCCACTTT. The V call is TRBV12-3 or TRBV12-4, the J call TRBJ1-6; TRBD1 is a possible D gene (6 bases). V was shortened by 5 bases and J by 7 bases, with 6 bases between the two germline ends. CDR3 size: 12 residues.

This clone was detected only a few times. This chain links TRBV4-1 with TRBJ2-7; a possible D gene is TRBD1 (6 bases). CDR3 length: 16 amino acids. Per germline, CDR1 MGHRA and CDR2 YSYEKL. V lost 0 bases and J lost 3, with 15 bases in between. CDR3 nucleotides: TGCGCCAGCAGCCAAGAGGGACATCTCCCCTACTACGAGCAGTACTTC. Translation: CASSQEGHLPYYEQYF.